One and the same sample provided the 7 T cell receptor beta chains below, sequenced in a study of naive CD8 T cells in extremely preterm neonates. Profiling relied on immunoSEQ multiplex PCR, and the TCRdb table lists in-frame clones only, not all of them. The repertoire holds some 7,000 clones, approximately 98% seen once, with 0.31% in the top ten. What was sequenced was naive CD8+ T cells from blood. Source of these receptors: a human donor in good health.

The CDR3 region has the DNA TGTGCCAGCAGCAAAAACTCGAGCGAAGCTTTCTTT. It is translated as CASSKNSSEAFF. The gene calls are TRBV21-1 and TRBJ1-1. TRBV21-1 is an annotated pseudogene. The CDR3 has 12 amino acids.

The gene calls are TRBV28 and TRBJ1-4; D may be TRBD1 (6 bases). This CDR3 spans 14 amino acids. Germline CDR1 MDHEN, CDR2 SYDVKM. V lost 6 bases, J lost 8 bases, and 16 bases lay in between. The chain's CDR3 is CASRPAGAAEKLFF. CDR3 coding DNA: TGTGCCAGCAGACCGGCAGGGGCGGCGGAAAAACTGTTTTTT.

The rearrangement uses TRBV5-1 and TRBJ2-3, with TRBD2 matching over 11 bases. J was trimmed by 4 bases and V by 5 bases; bases with no gene match: 15. There are 18 residues in the CDR3. The germline gives CDR1 SGHRS, CDR2 YFSETQ. The CDR3 here is CASRPAYTSGRGADTQYF. CDR3 nucleotides: TGCGCCAGCAGACCGGCCTACACTAGCGGGAGAGGAGCAGATACGCAGTATTTT. Full variable domain (remainder filled in from reference TRBV5-1 and TRBJ2-3): KAGVTQTPRYLIKTRGQQVTLSCSPISGHRSVSWYQQTPGQGLQFLFEYFSETQRNKGNFPGRFSGRQFSNSRSEMNVSTLELGDSALYLCASRPAYTSGRGADTQYFGPGTRLTVL.

Note on this clone: The junction shows a germline mismatch at one end, possibly a read error. This chain links TRBV6-5 with TRBJ2-5, with 9 bases identical to TRBD2. CDR1 is MNHEY and CDR2 is SVGAGI in the germline V gene. CDR3 size: 16 residues. CDR3 nucleotides: TGTGCCAGCAGTTACTCCGCTAGCGGGATGGAAGAGGCCCAGTACTTC. This translates into CASSYSASGMEEAQYF.

The V gene is TRBV5-4, the J gene TRBJ2-2; possibly TRBD2 for D (5 bases). There are 13 residues in the CDR3. V gave up 4 bases and J gave up 6 bases, with 10 bases separating them. Per the germline V gene, CDR1 is SGHNT and CDR2 is YYREEE (reference sequence). DNA for the CDR3: TGTGCCAGCAGCGACTACGTGGCCGGGGAGCTGTTTTTT. Its protein is CASSDYVAGELFF.

CDR3 residues: CASSLGQGSSPLHF. CDR3 bases: TGTGCCAGCAGCTTAGGGCAGGGGAGTTCACCCCTCCACTTT. V and J are TRBV7-9 and TRBJ1-6, with a tentative D call TRBD1 (6 bases). The CDR3 spans 14 residues. Trimming stripped 1 base from V and 9 bases from J, with 10 bases between. Germline V lookup: CDR1 SEHNR, CDR2 FQNEAQ (reference sequence). Together with reference TRBV7-9 and TRBJ1-6, the CDR3 gives the full variable domain: DTGVSQNPRHKITKRGQNVTFRCDPISEHNRLYWYRQTLGQGPEFLTYFQNEAQLEKSRLLSDRFSAERPKGSFSTLEIQRTEQGDSAMYLCASSLGQGSSPLHFGNGTRLTVT.

The chain links TRBV11-2 to TRBJ2-1, with a possible D match to TRBD2 (6 bases). The germline V and J ends were trimmed by 1 base and 9 bases, with 10 bases remaining between them. This CDR3 is 13 amino acids long. Germline V gene data show CDR1 as SGHAT and CDR2 as FQNNGV. CDR3 in DNA: TGTGCCAGCAGCTTAGTAGGTAGCGGTGAGCAGTTCTTC. This gives the protein CASSLVGSGEQFF.